The next 17 T cell receptor beta chains were all read from a single sample in a study of blood T cell repertoires in COVID-19. Measured with immunoSEQ multiplex PCR; TCRdb has only the in-frame clones, and not every one. Among under 200,000 clones, roughly 87% were seen once, and the ten largest hold roughly 7%. The sequencing input was PBMCs or T cells enriched from blood (not recorded which). These receptors originate from a woman in her forties or fifties who had recovered from COVID-19.

The CDR3 spells CASSDTGRTDTQYF. CDR3 nucleotide sequence: TGTGCCAGCAGTGATACAGGACGCACAGATACGCAGTATTTT. The chain combines TRBV6-1 with TRBJ2-3; tentative D call: TRBD1 (5 bases). The CDR3 totals 14 residues. CDR1 and CDR2 (germline): MNHNS, SASEGT. Trimming left V 3 bases short and J 1 base short, with 8 bases between.

The genes are TRBV6-5 and TRBJ1-6; tentative D call: TRBD1 (6 bases). Germline loops: CDR1 MNHEY, CDR2 SVGAGI. V lost 6 bases to trimming and J lost 5 bases, with 14 bases between them. The CDR3 length is 15 residues. The CDR3 spells CASRAGTIHNSPLHF. In DNA, the CDR3 is TGTGCCAGCAGAGCCGGGACAATTCATAATTCACCCCTCCACTTT.

The chain recombines TRBV12-3 or TRBV12-4 with TRBJ2-1, with D perhaps TRBD1 (6 bases). CDR3 length equals 12 residues. Trimming removed 6 bases from V and 9 bases from J, with 12 bases in between. CDR3 coding DNA: TGTGCCAGCAGCAAACAGGGCGGTGAGCAGTTCTTC. Translation: CASSKQGGEQFF.

Comment on this clone: The same CDR3 also results from other DNA sequences found in this sample. The chain couples TRBV5-1 to TRBJ1-5; D remains ambiguous. The V end lost 0 bases, the J end lost 3 bases, and 7 bases lay between the germline ends. The CDR3 sequence is 14 residues long. From germline, CDR1 is SGHRS and CDR2 YFSETQ. The CDR3 region is CASSLDGVNQPQHF. CDR3 nucleotide sequence: TGCGCCAGCAGCTTGGACGGAGTCAATCAGCCCCAGCATTTT. Looking up the rest from reference TRBV5-1 and TRBJ1-5 gives the full variable domain: KAGVTQTPRYLIKTRGQQVTLSCSPISGHRSVSWYQQTPGQGLQFLFEYFSETQRNKGNFPGRFSGRQFSNSRSEMNVSTLELGDSALYLCASSLDGVNQPQHFGDGTRLSIL.

The J gene is TRBJ2-2, the V gene TRBV6-5; perhaps TRBD1 as D (6 bases). Germline V gene data show CDR1 as MNHEY and CDR2 as SVGAGI. The V end was cut by 5 bases, the J end by 5 bases, with 9 bases between. The CDR3 runs 13 residues. The CDR3 region has the DNA TGTGCCAGCAGTCGGACAGTTACCGGGGAGCTGTTTTTT. Translating it yields CASSRTVTGELFF.

The chain is built from TRBV7-9 and TRBJ2-5; the match to TRBD1 covers 11 bases. This CDR3 is built from 16 residues. The junction had 6 bases not matched to a gene; V was cut back by 5 bases and J by 1 base. Germline V gives CDR1 SEHNR, CDR2 FQNEAQ (reference sequence). In DNA, the CDR3 is TGTGCCAGCAGCCCGGGGACAGGGGGAATCCAAGAGACCCAGTACTTC. It is translated as CASSPGTGGIQETQYF.

This clone has only a few counts. The V gene is TRBV3-1 (or the pseudogene TRBV3-2), the J gene TRBJ1-3; D is unresolved. In germline, CDR1 is LGHDT, CDR2 YNNKEL (reference sequence). The CDR3 length is 13 residues. Between the trimmed V and J ends, which lost 3 bases and 5 bases, there was a span of 8 bases. The CDR3 DNA reads as TGTGCCAGCAGCCATTTGGGCAGAAACACCATATATTTT. Amino acid sequence: CASSHLGRNTIYF.

This sequence joins TRBV7-9 and TRBJ2-1; TRBD1 matches 10 bases. V was clipped by 5 bases and J by 4 bases; unmatched bases: 5. Germline V gene sequence: CDR1 SEHNR, CDR2 FQNEAQ (reference sequence). The CDR3 consists of 15 residues. The CDR3 here is CASSGDRGAYNEQFF. The CDR3 DNA reads as TGTGCCAGCAGCGGGGACAGGGGAGCATACAATGAGCAGTTCTTC.

V is TRBV5-6 and J is TRBJ2-1; TRBD2 aligns across 7 bases. Germline-derived CDR1 and CDR2 are SGHDT and YYEEEE. J was trimmed by 7 bases and V by 1 base; bases with no gene match: 8. The CDR3 extends over 15 amino acids. Here the CDR3 DNA reads TGTGCCAGCAGCTTGATCGGCGGGAGACGTAATGAGCAGTTCTTC. Residues: CASSLIGGRRNEQFF.

This sequence joins TRBV28 and TRBJ1-5, with TRBD1 matching 7 bases. The V segment lost 6 bases and the J segment 3 bases; nucleotides outside the gene matches: 8. The CDR3 is 15 amino acids. In germline, CDR1 is MDHEN, CDR2 SYDVKM. The DNA for the CDR3 is TGTGCCAGCAGGAGGGACAGAGAACTCAATCAGCCCCAGCATTTT. As protein: CASRRDRELNQPQHF.

This rearrangement joins TRBV10-2 to TRBJ1-5, with 12 nucleotides matching TRBD1. CDR1 is WSHSY and CDR2 is SAAADI in the germline V gene. This CDR3 is 15 amino acids long. V trimming: 7 bases; J trimming: 9 bases; junction bases outside the gene matches: 10. CDR3 nucleotide sequence: TGCGCCAGCAAACCGGGACAGGGGGCAGATTGGCCCCAGCATTTT. Encoded protein: CASKPGQGADWPQHF.

The chain couples TRBV28 to TRBJ2-5; D is possibly TRBD1 (7 bases). Trimming removed 5 bases from V and 2 bases from J, with 24 bases in between. CDR1 is MDHEN and CDR2 is SYDVKM in the germline V gene. The length of the CDR3 is 18 residues. CDR3 region: CASSITTGRSMKQETQYF. The CDR3 bases are TGTGCCAGCAGTATCACGACAGGGAGGTCGATGAAGCAAGAGACCCAGTACTTC.

This rearrangement joins TRBV5-8 to TRBJ2-3, with D perhaps matching TRBD2 (5 bases). This CDR3 spans 16 amino acids. Germline V lookup: CDR1 SGHTS, CDR2 YDEGEE. V was clipped by 4 bases and J by 4 bases, with 19 bases between them. This CDR3 reads CASSPRLIRTADTQYF. CDR3 DNA sequence: TGTGCCAGCAGCCCGAGGTTGATTAGGACTGCAGATACGCAGTATTTT.

This clone has only a few counts. The chain combines TRBV7-9 with TRBJ1-2; tentative D call: TRBD1 (6 bases). Trimming removed 6 bases at V and 6 bases at J, with 14 bases between. The CDR3 covers 13 residues. CDR1 is SEHNR and CDR2 is FQNEAQ in the germline V gene (reference sequence). This CDR3 is CASSFLQGNGYTF. Here the CDR3 DNA reads TGTGCCAGCAGTTTTTTACAGGGTAATGGCTACACCTTC.

J is TRBJ1-1 and V is TRBV29-1, with 8 bases fitting TRBD1. The germline V gene has CDR1 SQVTM and CDR2 ANQGSEA. The length of the CDR3 is 13 residues. Unmatched junction bases numbered 5, after V lost 6 bases and J lost 2 bases. CDR3 sequence reads: CSVIGQGNTEAFF. The CDR3 DNA follows: TGCAGCGTCATTGGACAGGGCAACACTGAAGCTTTCTTT.

The chain employs TRBV9 and TRBJ1-1, with TRBD1 as a possible D gene (6 bases). The CDR3 runs to 15 residues. Per germline, CDR1 SGDLS and CDR2 YYNGEE. The V gene lost 2 bases and the J gene lost 3 bases, with 14 bases spanning the gap. The DNA for the CDR3 is TGTGCCAGCAGCGTCACAGGGTCGACGTACACTGAAGCTTTCTTT. Its protein is CASSVTGSTYTEAFF.

The chain carries TRBV19 and TRBJ1-4; no firm D call. Deletions cut 10 bases from V and 7 bases from J, with 13 bases between. In germline, CDR1 is LNHDA, CDR2 SQIVND (reference sequence). This CDR3 comprises 12 residues. The CDR3 DNA sequence: TGTGCCACCCGCGGGGTGGGTGAAAAACTGTTTTTT. The encoded protein is CATRGVGEKLFF. The variable domain in full, with the rest retrieved from reference TRBV19 and TRBJ1-4, is DGGITQSPKYLFRKEGQNVTLSCEQNLNHDAMYWYRQDPGQGLRLIYYSQIVNDFQKGDIAEGYSVSREKKESFPLTVTSAQKNPTAFYLCATRGVGEKLFFGSGTQLSVL.